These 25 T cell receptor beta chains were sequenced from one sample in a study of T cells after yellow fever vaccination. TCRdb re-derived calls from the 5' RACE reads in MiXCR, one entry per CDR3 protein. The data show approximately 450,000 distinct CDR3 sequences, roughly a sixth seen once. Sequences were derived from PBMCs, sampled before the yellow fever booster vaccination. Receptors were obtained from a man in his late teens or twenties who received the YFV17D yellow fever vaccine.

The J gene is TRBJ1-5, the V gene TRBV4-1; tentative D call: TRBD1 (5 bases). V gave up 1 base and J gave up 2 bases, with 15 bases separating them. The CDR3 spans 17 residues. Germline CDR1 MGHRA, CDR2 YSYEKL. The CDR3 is CASSQGWAGRGNQPQHF. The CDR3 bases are TGCGCCAGCAGCCAAGGTTGGGCGGGGCGAGGCAATCAGCCCCAGCATTTT.

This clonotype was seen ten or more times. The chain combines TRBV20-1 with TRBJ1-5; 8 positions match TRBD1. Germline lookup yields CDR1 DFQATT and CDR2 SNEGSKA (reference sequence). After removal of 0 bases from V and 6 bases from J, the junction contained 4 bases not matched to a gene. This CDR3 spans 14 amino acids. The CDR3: CSARDPRGLQPQHF. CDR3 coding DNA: TGCAGTGCTAGAGATCCCAGGGGGCTTCAGCCCCAGCATTTT.

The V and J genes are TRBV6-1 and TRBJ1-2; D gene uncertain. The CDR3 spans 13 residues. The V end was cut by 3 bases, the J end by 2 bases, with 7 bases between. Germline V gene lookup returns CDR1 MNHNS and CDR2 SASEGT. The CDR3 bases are TGTGCCAGCAGTGACAGTTTCAACTATGGCTACACCTTC. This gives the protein CASSDSFNYGYTF.

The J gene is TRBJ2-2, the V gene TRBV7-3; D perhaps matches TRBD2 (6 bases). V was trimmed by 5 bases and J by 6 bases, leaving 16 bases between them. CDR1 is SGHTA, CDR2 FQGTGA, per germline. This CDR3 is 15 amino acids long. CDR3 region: CASSPGTHGAGELFF. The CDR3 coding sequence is TGTGCCAGCAGCCCCGGGACTCACGGGGCCGGGGAGCTGTTTTTT.

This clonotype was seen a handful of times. CDR3 sequence (DNA): TGTGCCAGCAGTGAGGAGGCGGGGGGGCTGGATACGCAGTATTTT. It specifies CASSEEAGGLDTQYF. The chain uses TRBV2 and TRBJ2-3; TRBD2 matches 9 bases. Trimming cost V 3 bases and J 6 bases; bases outside gene matches: 7. The CDR3 length is 15 residues. CDR1 SNHLY and CDR2 FYNNEI come from the germline V gene.

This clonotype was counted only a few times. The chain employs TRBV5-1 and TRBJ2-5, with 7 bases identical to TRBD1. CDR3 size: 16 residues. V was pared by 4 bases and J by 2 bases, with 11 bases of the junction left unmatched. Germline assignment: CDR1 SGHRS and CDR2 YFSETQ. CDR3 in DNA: TGCGCCAGCAGCGTGGGACAGAGGTTGGGTCAAGAGACCCAGTACTTC. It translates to CASSVGQRLGQETQYF.

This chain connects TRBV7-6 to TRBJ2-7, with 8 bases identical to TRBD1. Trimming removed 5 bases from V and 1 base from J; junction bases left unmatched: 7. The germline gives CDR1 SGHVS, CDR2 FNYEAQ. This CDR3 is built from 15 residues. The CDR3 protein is CASSQDRGASYEQYV. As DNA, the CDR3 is TGTGCCAGCAGCCAAGACAGGGGAGCATCCTACGAGCAGTACGTC.

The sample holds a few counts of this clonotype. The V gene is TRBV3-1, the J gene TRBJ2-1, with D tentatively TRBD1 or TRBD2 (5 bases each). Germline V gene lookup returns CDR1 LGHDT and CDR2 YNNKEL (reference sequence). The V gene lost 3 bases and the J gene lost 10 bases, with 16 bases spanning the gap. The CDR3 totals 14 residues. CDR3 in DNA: TGTGCCAGCAGCCACCCCGGGGCAAGCCCGGAGCAGTTCTTC. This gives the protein CASSHPGASPEQFF.

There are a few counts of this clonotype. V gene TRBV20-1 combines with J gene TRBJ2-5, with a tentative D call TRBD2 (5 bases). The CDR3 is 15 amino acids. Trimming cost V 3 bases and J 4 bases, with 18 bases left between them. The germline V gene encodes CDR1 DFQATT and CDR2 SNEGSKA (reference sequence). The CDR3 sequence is CSARFGGYKPETQYF. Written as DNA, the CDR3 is TGCAGTGCTAGGTTTGGCGGGTATAAACCAGAGACCCAGTACTTC.

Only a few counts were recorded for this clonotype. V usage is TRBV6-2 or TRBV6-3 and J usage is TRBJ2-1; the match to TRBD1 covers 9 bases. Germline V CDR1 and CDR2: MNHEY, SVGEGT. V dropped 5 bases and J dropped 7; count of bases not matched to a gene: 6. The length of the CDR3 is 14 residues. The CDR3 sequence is CASSPDRGVNEQFF. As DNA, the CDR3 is TGTGCCAGCAGTCCCGACAGGGGGGTTAATGAGCAGTTCTTC.

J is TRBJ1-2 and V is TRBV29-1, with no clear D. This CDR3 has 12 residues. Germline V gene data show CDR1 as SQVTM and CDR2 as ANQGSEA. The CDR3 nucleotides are TGCACCCTGGGTCCAGAAAGGGATGGCTACACCTTC. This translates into CTLGPERDGYTF.

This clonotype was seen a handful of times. CDR3 residues: CASSLLGHGANVLTF. The CDR3 DNA sequence: TGTGCCAGCAGCTTACTGGGACATGGGGCCAACGTCCTGACTTTC. V and J are TRBV7-2 and TRBJ2-6, with D possibly matching TRBD1 (6 bases). From germline, CDR1 is SGHTA and CDR2 FQGNSA. There are 15 residues in the CDR3. V lost 2 bases and J lost 3, with 8 bases in between.

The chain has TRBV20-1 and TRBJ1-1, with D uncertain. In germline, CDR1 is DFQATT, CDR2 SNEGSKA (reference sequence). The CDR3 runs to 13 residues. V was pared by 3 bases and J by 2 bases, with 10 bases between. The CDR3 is CSASWQANTEAFF. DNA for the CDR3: TGCAGTGCTAGTTGGCAGGCCAACACTGAAGCTTTCTTT.

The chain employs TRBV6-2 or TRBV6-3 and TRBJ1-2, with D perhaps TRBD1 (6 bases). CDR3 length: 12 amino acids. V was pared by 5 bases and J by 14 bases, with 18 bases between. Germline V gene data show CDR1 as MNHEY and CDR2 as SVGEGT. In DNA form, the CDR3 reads TGTGCCAGCAGTAGAAAGAACCGGGACAATACCTTC. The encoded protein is CASSRKNRDNTF.

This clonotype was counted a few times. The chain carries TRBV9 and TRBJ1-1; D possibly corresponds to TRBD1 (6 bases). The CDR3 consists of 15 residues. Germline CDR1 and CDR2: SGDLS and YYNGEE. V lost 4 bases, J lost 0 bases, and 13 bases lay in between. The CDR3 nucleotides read TGTGCCAGCAGCCCCGGACAGCATATGAACACTGAAGCTTTCTTT. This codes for CASSPGQHMNTEAFF.

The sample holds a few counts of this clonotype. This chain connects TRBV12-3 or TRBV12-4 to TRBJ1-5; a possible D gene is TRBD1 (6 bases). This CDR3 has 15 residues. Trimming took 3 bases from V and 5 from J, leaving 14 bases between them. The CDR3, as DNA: TGTGCCAGCAGTTTCGGCAGGGGCAGCGATCAGCCCCAGCATTTT. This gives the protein CASSFGRGSDQPQHF.

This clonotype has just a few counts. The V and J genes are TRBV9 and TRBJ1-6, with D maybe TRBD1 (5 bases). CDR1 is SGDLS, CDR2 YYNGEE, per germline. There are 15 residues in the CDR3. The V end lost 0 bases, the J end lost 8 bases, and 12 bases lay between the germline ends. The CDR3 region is CASSVGEGVYSPLHF. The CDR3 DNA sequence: TGTGCCAGCAGCGTAGGGGAAGGGGTCTATTCACCCCTCCACTTT.

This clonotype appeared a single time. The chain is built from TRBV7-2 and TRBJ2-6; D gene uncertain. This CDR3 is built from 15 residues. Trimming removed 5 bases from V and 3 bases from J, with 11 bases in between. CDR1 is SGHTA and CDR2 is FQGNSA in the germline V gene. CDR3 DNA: TGTGCCAGCAGCCGAAGACAAGGTGGGGCCAACGTCCTGACTTTC. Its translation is CASSRRQGGANVLTF.

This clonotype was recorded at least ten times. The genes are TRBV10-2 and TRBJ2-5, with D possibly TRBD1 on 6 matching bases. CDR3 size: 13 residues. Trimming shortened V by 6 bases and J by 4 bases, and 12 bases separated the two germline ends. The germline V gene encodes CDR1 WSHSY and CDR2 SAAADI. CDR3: CASSWGQGETQYF. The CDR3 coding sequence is TGCGCCAGCAGCTGGGGACAAGGAGAGACCCAGTACTTC.

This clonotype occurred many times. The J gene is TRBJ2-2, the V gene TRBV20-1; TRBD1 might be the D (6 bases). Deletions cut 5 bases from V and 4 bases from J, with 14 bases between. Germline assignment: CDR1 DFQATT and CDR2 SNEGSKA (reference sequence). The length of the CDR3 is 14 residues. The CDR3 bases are TGCAGTGCTCCAAGAGGGGGTCGCACCGGGGAGCTGTTTTTT. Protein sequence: CSAPRGGRTGELFF.

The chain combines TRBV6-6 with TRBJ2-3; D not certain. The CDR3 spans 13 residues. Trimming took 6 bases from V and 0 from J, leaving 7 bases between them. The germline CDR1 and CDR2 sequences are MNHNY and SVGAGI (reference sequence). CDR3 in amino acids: CASRTISTDTQYF. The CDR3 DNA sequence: TGTGCCAGCAGAACGATTAGCACAGATACGCAGTATTTT.

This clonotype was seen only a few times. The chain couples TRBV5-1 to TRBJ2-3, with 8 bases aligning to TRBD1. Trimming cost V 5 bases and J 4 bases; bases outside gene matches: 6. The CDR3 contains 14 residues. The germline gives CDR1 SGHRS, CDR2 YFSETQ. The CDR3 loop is CASRQSTGADTQYF. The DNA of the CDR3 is TGCGCCAGCAGGCAATCGACAGGGGCAGATACGCAGTATTTT.

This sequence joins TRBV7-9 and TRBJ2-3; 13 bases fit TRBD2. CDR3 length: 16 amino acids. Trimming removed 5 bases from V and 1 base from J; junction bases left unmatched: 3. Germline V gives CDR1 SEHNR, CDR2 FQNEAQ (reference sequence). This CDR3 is CASSHGLAGGTDTQYF. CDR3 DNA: TGTGCCAGCAGCCATGGACTAGCGGGGGGCACAGATACGCAGTATTTT.

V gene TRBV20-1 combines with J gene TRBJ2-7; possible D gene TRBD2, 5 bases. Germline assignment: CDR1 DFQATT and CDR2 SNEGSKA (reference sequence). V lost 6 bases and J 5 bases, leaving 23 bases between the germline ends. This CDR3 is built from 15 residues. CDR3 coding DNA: TGCAGTGCCTACCGGACGGGGTCCGACCTCCACGAGCAGTACTTC. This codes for CSAYRTGSDLHEQYF.

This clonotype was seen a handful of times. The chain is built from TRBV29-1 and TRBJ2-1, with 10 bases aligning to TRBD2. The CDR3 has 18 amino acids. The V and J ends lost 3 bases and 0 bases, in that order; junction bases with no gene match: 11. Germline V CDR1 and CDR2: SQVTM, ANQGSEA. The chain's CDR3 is CSVEGLAGELSSYNEQFF. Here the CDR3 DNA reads TGCAGCGTTGAGGGGCTAGCGGGGGAATTGAGCTCCTACAATGAGCAGTTCTTC.